This T cell receptor beta chain stems from a study of somatic mutations in cytotoxic T cells in rheumatoid arthritis. Study summary: Right after diagnosis, and before any treatment had started, patient peripheral blood (roughly 29 ml EDTA) was drawn.

Per the authors' pipeline: After comparison against published virus-specific TCRB sequences, only a few of the patient CD8+ clones larger than 1% turned out to match them. Sequenced by immunoSEQ multiplex PCR; TCRdb stores in-frame clones only, minus some. V and J calls and clone size are given by that table; D and trimming were obtained from the DNA. The sample has just over 20,000 clones, around 83% seen once. Germline assignment: CDR1 SEHNR and CDR2 FQNEAQ (reference sequence). The trim removed 1 base at V and 5 bases at J, leaving 6 bases unmatched. The CDR3 length is 17 residues. The study's findings and limits: TRBV07 showed slight underrepresentation in rheumatoid arthritis patients, unadjusted for multiple comparisons.

A remark on this clone: Its matching antigen is unknown.

The chain joins TRBV7-9 to TRBJ2-1, with 12 bases identical to TRBD2. The sequence was collected from an adult with rheumatoid arthritis. The specimen sequenced was CD8+ T cells sorted from blood. CDR3 sequence: CASSLGASGRGHNEQFF. Written as DNA, the CDR3 is TGTGCCAGCAGCTTAGGAGCTAGCGGGAGGGGTCACAATGAGCAGTTCTTC.